This entry features one TCR beta chain sequence. Its antigen is still unknown. No base qualities exist here, and no much larger clone lies one base off it. The data are from a study of shared clonotypes between healthy human individuals (dated by TCRdb to the early 2020s). In terms of the full investigation: The cohort included a few men and a couple of women between 18 and 49 years of age. For each donor, CD4 naive and CD4 memory were each given three plates, CD8 naive was given two plates, and CD8 memory was given one plate. To estimate repertoire size and how much clonotypes are shared between individuals, the study performed deep sequencing of blood TCR repertoires from roughly five healthy adults. Libraries were prepared and TCR repertoires were sequenced by different laboratories using diverse techniques, in order to increase sequencing depth and limit assay-specific biases. Leukapheresis yielded between about 0.94 and 8.9 billion PBMCs per donor. General findings and caveats noted by the study authors: Across four donors, approximately 5% of naive CD4, roughly 3.5% of naive CD8, approximately 2.5% of memory CD4, and approximately 0.4% of memory CD8 clonotypes were shared. Incomplete sequencing was indicated by rarefaction of sorted-subset datasets, despite the large sequencing depth. The genetic and exposure-history diversity represented was limited by the small number of donors. Estimated clonotype richness was generally larger for naive than for memory subsets. Only blood was sampled, and tissue TCR repertoires likely differ from those in blood. Compared with non-shared clonotypes, clonotypes shared by all four sorted-subset donors had higher generation probabilities. Pairwise subsampling led to the expectation that sequencing depth would affect the degree of clonotype sharing among donors.

Taken from cysteine to phenylalanine, the CDR3 has 14 residues. CDR3 DNA only is kept here, 42 bases in frame from base 1. Relative to germline, V is 0 bases shorter and J is 2 bases shorter, with 7 bases between their ends. CDR1 and CDR2 were assigned from the germline V gene as SGHRS and YFSETQ. For the CD8 naive samples, CD45RO-negative cells were positively selected for CCR7, yielding a CD45RA+CCR7+ population from which TemRA cells were excluded. Donors were healthy HIV-negative adults with no recently reported acute infections or vaccinations. All donors were Caucasian adults living in Nashville, Tennessee, USA. Blood was obtained by leukapheresis, after which PBMCs were separated by Ficoll-Histopaque density gradient centrifugation and cryopreserved in liquid nitrogen vapor phase. Purity and quantity of every magnetically sorted T cell population were checked by analytical flow cytometry. From each sorted fraction, genomic DNA was isolated and quantified by UV absorbance on a Nanodrop 2000c.

TCR CDR3 regions were amplified from genomic DNA by multiplex PCR using the deep immunoSEQ assay. For each cell subset, the extracted genomic DNA was distributed evenly across all wells of several immunoSEQ 96-well plates, and each plate served as one replicate. For sorted subsets, about 0.2 ug genomic DNA, equal to 25,000 to 35,000 T cell genomes, was loaded into each replicate PCR. The purified libraries were quantified using a Qubit 3.0 fluorometer, sized with a Bioanalyzer 2100, and then quantified again using the KAPA Library Quantification kit. Every immunoSEQ 96-well plate was sequenced on a dedicated single-read 150-cycle Illumina NextSeq 550 flow cell. Concerning the study's data processing: The immunoSEQ output contained only junctional sequences without quality scores, so filtering could not match that applied to full-length reads. Sequences were annotated with PyIR, a Python wrapper for IgBLAST v1.9, using IMGT germline references to assign V/J genes and CDR3. Any read was removed if the V/J assignment was weak (E-value above 1e-6), the CDR3 was missing, or the read contained stop codons, out-of-frame junctions, or ambiguous translated residues. V3J clonotypes were defined as sequences sharing the same inferred V gene, J gene, and CDR3 amino acid sequence. Percentage overlap between repertoires was calculated by dividing the number of shared unique clonotypes by the size of the smaller repertoire. RTK rarefaction, the Chao1 estimator, and Recon v2.1 estimates of unobserved clonotypes were used to assess repertoire richness. Generation probabilities were computed with OLGA for all TCRbeta clonotypes obtained by the gDNA method from a handful of donors. TCRdb re-hosts the immuneACCESS table, in-frame sequences only. Its copies lack some clones; in the studies checked, an unresolved V gene accounts for under half of them, and the cause for the rest is not known. V, J and clone size derive from that table, while D and trimming were established from the DNA sequence. The sample table holds about 2 million clones, of which 85% to 95% were seen once. The ten top clones hold 1.2% of the sample.

The clonotype was recovered from a man aged 18 to 30 in good health. The rearranged segments are TRBV5-1 and TRBJ2-3, with no confidently assigned D gene. Sequencing was carried out using naive CD8+ T cells sorted from blood. The intended sense of this specimen's cell subset or site label: CD45RA+CCR7+. The CDR3 in this case is CASSLEANTDTQYF. In nucleotide form, the sequence is TGCGCCAGCAGCTTGGAGGCTAACACAGATACGCAGTATTTT.